This TCR beta chain was documented in a study of identical twins. TCRdb reprocessed the 5' RACE reads via MiXCR and lists one record per CDR3 protein. The sample has 350,000 or so distinct CDR3 sequences, approximately 9.1% seen once. This clonotype was counted between two and nine times. Sequences were obtained from naive T cells sorted from blood. This TCR was sampled from a woman aged 45-60 years in good health.

The CDR3 DNA reads as TGTGCCAGCAGTGACTCGTCCAGGGGGCCTGAGCAGTTCTTC. Its translation is CASSDSSRGPEQFF. The rearrangement joins TRBV6-4 to TRBJ2-1; 8 bases fit TRBD1. Germline-derived CDR1 and CDR2 are MRHNA and SNTAGT. CDR3 size: 14 residues. With 0 bases clipped from V and 9 bases from J, the junction kept 4 bases outside the gene matches.